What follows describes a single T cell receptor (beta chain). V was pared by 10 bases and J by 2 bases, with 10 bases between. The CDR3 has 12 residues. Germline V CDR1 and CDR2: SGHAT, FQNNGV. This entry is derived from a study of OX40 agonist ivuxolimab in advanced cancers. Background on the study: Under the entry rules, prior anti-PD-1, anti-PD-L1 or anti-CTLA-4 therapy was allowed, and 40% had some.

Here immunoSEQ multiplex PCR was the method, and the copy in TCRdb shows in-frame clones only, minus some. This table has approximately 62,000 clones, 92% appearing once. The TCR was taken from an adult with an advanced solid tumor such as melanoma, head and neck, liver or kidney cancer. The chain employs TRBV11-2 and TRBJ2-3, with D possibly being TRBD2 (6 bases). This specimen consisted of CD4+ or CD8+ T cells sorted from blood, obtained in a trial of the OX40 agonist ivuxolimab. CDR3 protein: CATGDSTDTQYF. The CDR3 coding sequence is TGTGCCACCGGGGACTCCACAGATACGCAGTATTTT.